The source of this T cell receptor (beta chain) is a study of CD8 T cells in Susac syndrome. Study at large: When blood was drawn, the patients with Susac syndrome were therapy-naive, on corticosteroids, or on intravenous immunoglobulin alone. Overall study findings and caveats: The study admitted that it had a relatively small number of individuals in its TCR sequencing and HLA analysis. The CD4+ T cell repertoires in Susac syndrome did not show any clonal expansion.

In regard to this clonotype: The antigen is undetermined.

Diagnostic criteria defined recently for definite or probable disease were met by the Susac syndrome patients. This CDR3 has 15 residues. Trimming stripped 4 bases from V and 4 bases from J, with 19 bases between. Germline V gene data show CDR1 as DFQATT and CDR2 as SNEGSKA (reference sequence). After extraction with the RNeasy kit, about 0.45 to 1 ug of the RNA was reverse transcribed using random hexamers. MiXCR was run by TCRdb on the immunoSEQ multiplex PCR reads, yielding one entry per CDR3 protein. This table holds around 170,000 distinct CDR3 sequences, around 94% found once. Specimen: CD4+ T cells from PBMCs. The chain joins TRBV20-1 to TRBJ1-2; D unresolved. This TCR came from a human donor with Susac syndrome. The CDR3 nucleotides read TGCAGTGCTATCCCGGAGGGAGGGAAGGGCTATGGCTACACCTTC. Amino acids: CSAIPEGGKGYGYTF.